A single T cell receptor beta chain is shown here with its context. Its antigen is unknown. Treatment defined: oral pan-JAK inhibitor, 5-10 mg twice daily. Lesional scalp punch biopsies and peripheral blood were collected from alopecia areata patients. The data were obtained in a study of CD8+ T cells in alopecia areata. The CDR3 consists of 13 residues. CDR1 is SQVTM, CDR2 ANQGSEA, per germline. V was shortened by 4 bases and J by 2 bases, with 12 bases between the two germline ends. Findings of the study overall: Mice showed clearer TCR sharing than patients did, a gap that was possibly HLA-related.

Following extraction, RNA underwent reverse transcription to cDNA, which served as the sequencing template. Profiled with immunoSEQ multiplex PCR; TCRdb holds only in-frame clones, not every one. The sample shows 90,000 to 120,000 clones, roughly 89% of them seen only once. The TCR comes from a human donor with alopecia areata. The material was CD8+ T cells sorted from blood, obtained at week 24, from a patient treated with tofacitinib. The chain employs TRBV29-1 and TRBJ2-7, with D possibly matching TRBD1 (7 bases). The CDR3, as DNA: TGCAGCGTTGTCCCCAGGGGGGCCTACGAGCAGTACTTC. Its translation: CSVVPRGAYEQYF.